What follows is one T cell receptor beta chain and its context. The antigen is unknown. The method was immunoSEQ multiplex PCR; TCRdb's version includes in-frame clones alone and lacks a portion of them. The repertoire consists of roughly 1,000,000 clones, with 70% to 80% occurring once and the leading ten covering around 0.47%. This sample was included in a study of shared clonotypes between healthy human individuals. Whole-study findings and limits: When naive CD4 clonotypes were compared across four donors, around 5% were shared.

Each of the donors was a healthy adult who was HIV-negative and had not had a recent acute infection or vaccination. V shed 6 bases, J shed 0 bases, and the junction held 2 bases outside the gene matches. Germline assignment: CDR1 SGHNT and CDR2 YENEEA. The CDR3 spans 14 residues. Sequencing was performed on memory CD4+ T cells from PBMCs. As for subset: CD45RA-negative fraction. The clonotype originates from a man younger than 35 in good health. Some clones in this sample may be carry-over from other donors' samples. The chain employs TRBV11-3 and TRBJ2-1; 7 bases map to TRBD1. In nucleotides, the CDR3 is TGTGCCAGCAGTGGGGACAGCTCCTACAATGAGCAGTTCTTC. It codes for CASSGDSSYNEQFF.